The 23 T cell receptor beta chains in this list originate from one sample, sequenced in a study of CD8+ T cells in alopecia areata. It was cDNA, reverse transcribed from extracted RNA, that served as the sequencing template. The repertoire was sequenced with immunoSEQ multiplex PCR; TCRdb's copy has only in-frame clones and lacks some. The data show more than 75,000 clones, 41% seen once. Sequencing input: CD4+ T cells sorted from blood. The origin of the receptors is a human donor with alopecia areata.

This clone was seen more than once but under ten times. The chain carries TRBV7-7 and TRBJ2-7; D is uncertain. The CDR3 contains 15 residues. V was trimmed by 2 bases and J by 3 bases, leaving 14 bases between them. Germline assignment: CDR1 SSHAT and CDR2 FNYEAQ (reference sequence). CDR3 sequence: CASSLRSGPDYEQYF. The CDR3 DNA reads TGTGCCAGCAGCTTAAGGAGTGGGCCCGACTACGAGCAGTACTTC.

This chain connects TRBV11-2 to TRBJ1-2; D possibly corresponds to TRBD1 (5 bases). Germline-derived CDR1 and CDR2 are SGHAT and FQNNGV. The length of the CDR3 is 12 residues. Trimming left V 7 bases short and J 4 bases short, with 10 bases between. The CDR3 reads CASTWDGYGYTF. In nucleotides, the CDR3 is TGTGCCAGCACCTGGGACGGCTATGGCTACACCTTC.

This clone has more than one count but fewer than ten. The genes are TRBV4-1 and TRBJ1-2, with unresolved D. Between the trimmed V and J ends, which lost 4 bases and 4 bases, there was a span of 13 bases. Germline lookup yields CDR1 MGHRA and CDR2 YSYEKL. The CDR3 is 14 residues long. The chain's CDR3 is CASSRDGFSYGYTF. The CDR3 nucleotides read TGCGCCAGCAGCCGAGACGGGTTCAGCTATGGCTACACCTTC.

Judged by abundance, this clone is medium-sized (0.01 to 0.1%). V gene TRBV19 combines with J gene TRBJ2-6; D is uncertain. Germline values: CDR1 LNHDA, CDR2 SQIVND (reference sequence). Between the trimmed V and J ends, which lost 6 bases and 1 base, there was a span of 7 bases. The CDR3 totals 14 residues. DNA of the CDR3: TGTGCCAGTAGCCCTAGTTCTGGGGCCAACGTCCTGACTTTC. Encoded protein: CASSPSSGANVLTF.

The V call is TRBV2, the J call TRBJ2-7, with D perhaps given as TRBD1 or TRBD2 (5 bases each). The CDR3 is made up of 12 amino acids. V gave up 8 bases and J gave up 4 bases, with 12 bases separating them. Germline V gene lookup returns CDR1 SNHLY and CDR2 FYNNEI. CDR3 nucleotide sequence: TGTGCCAGCGAAACTGGGGGATACGAGCAGTACTTC. Translated, it gives CASETGGYEQYF.

In its sample, this clone was seen a few times. This chain links TRBV28 with TRBJ2-7; perhaps TRBD2 as D (6 bases). Germline V gives CDR1 MDHEN, CDR2 SYDVKM. The CDR3 has 14 amino acids. With 5 bases removed from V and 5 bases from J, the gap between germline ends came to 16 bases. The CDR3 region is CASSRLGSVNEQYF. The CDR3 nucleotides are TGTGCCAGCAGTCGACTAGGATCGGTCAACGAGCAGTACTTC.

V gene TRBV29-1 combines with J gene TRBJ2-3; D unresolved. Trimming shortened V by 4 bases and J by 0 bases, and 8 bases separated the two germline ends. CDR1 SQVTM and CDR2 ANQGSEA come from the germline V gene. The CDR3 totals 13 residues. CDR3 in DNA: TGCAGCGTTGGAACAACCAGCACAGATACGCAGTATTTT. Translation gives CSVGTTSTDTQYF.

The table lists this clone with a few counts. This chain uses TRBV7-9 with TRBJ2-3, with 11 bases that match TRBD2. Trimming removed 5 bases from V and 2 bases from J; junction bases left unmatched: 6. Germline V gives CDR1 SEHNR, CDR2 FQNEAQ (reference sequence). The CDR3 has 16 amino acids. The CDR3 coding sequence is TGTGCCAGCAGCCGGACTAGCGGGCGACCCACAGATACGCAGTATTTT. This codes for CASSRTSGRPTDTQYF.

The chain joins TRBV30 to TRBJ2-2; D not resolved. Germline V gene sequence: CDR1 GTSNPN, CDR2 SVGIG (reference sequence). This CDR3 region has 16 residues. The V end was cut by 0 bases, the J end by 0 bases, with 11 bases between. The CDR3 DNA reads as TGTGCCTGGAGTGTACAGACCGGAGCGAACACCGGGGAGCTGTTTTTT. Protein: CAWSVQTGANTGELFF.

A word on this clone: Other DNA variants within this sample encode the same CDR3. J is TRBJ1-1 and V is TRBV20-1; D is uncertain. The CDR3 is 11 residues long. Germline CDR1 DFQATT, CDR2 SNEGSKA (reference sequence). Trimming took 6 bases from V and 0 from J, leaving 5 bases between them. CDR3: CSAGVNTEAFF. The CDR3 DNA follows: TGCAGTGCGGGAGTGAACACTGAAGCTTTCTTT.

The chain has TRBV2 and TRBJ2-5; D might be TRBD1 (5 bases). From germline, CDR1 is SNHLY and CDR2 FYNNEI. This CDR3 has 14 amino acids. The germline V and J ends were trimmed by 8 bases and 2 bases, with 15 bases remaining between them. CDR3 sequence reads: CASSQRQIQETQYF. The CDR3 nucleotides are TGTGCCAGCTCGCAAAGACAGATACAAGAGACCCAGTACTTC.

The gene calls are TRBV9 and TRBJ2-3; D gene ambiguous. CDR3 size: 12 residues. Trimming shortened V by 0 bases and J by 5 bases, and 4 bases separated the two germline ends. Germline values: CDR1 SGDLS, CDR2 YYNGEE. CDR3 nucleotides: TGTGCCAGCAGCGTAGGGGGAGATACGCAGTATTTT. It encodes CASSVGGDTQYF.

The rearrangement links TRBV30 to TRBJ1-4, with D unclear. Germline V gene data show CDR1 as GTSNPN and CDR2 as SVGIG (reference sequence). This CDR3 spans 13 amino acids. V was pared by 0 bases and J by 5 bases, with 7 bases between. DNA for the CDR3: TGTGCCTGGAGTGTGGTGGGGAATGAAAAACTGTTTTTT. Amino acids: CAWSVVGNEKLFF.

V gene TRBV30 combines with J gene TRBJ1-5; D unresolved. The CDR3 contains 14 residues. V gave up 0 bases and J gave up 2 bases, with 8 bases separating them. Germline loops: CDR1 GTSNPN, CDR2 SVGIG (reference sequence). CDR3: CAWSVGDGNQPQHF. For the CDR3, the DNA is TGTGCCTGGAGTGTTGGGGATGGCAATCAGCCCCAGCATTTT.

CDR3 region: CASSIRWGHTGELFF. In DNA form, the CDR3 reads TGTGCCAGTAGTATAAGATGGGGCCACACCGGGGAGCTGTTTTTT. V gene TRBV19 combines with J gene TRBJ2-2; weak D call: TRBD1 (5 bases). Germline CDR1 and CDR2: LNHDA and SQIVND (reference sequence). The germline V and J ends were trimmed by 2 bases and 3 bases, with 10 bases remaining between them. CDR3 length equals 15 residues. Looking up the rest from reference TRBV19 and TRBJ2-2 gives the full variable domain: DGGITQSPKYLFRKEGQNVTLSCEQNLNHDAMYWYRQDPGQGLRLIYYSQIVNDFQKGDIAEGYSVSREKKESFPLTVTSAQKNPTAFYLCASSIRWGHTGELFFGEGSRLTVL.

This clone was counted only a few times. The chain carries TRBV29-1 and TRBJ2-7; D unresolved. V lost 3 bases to trimming and J lost 4 bases, with 10 bases between them. Germline-derived CDR1 and CDR2 are SQVTM and ANQGSEA. This CDR3 has 12 amino acids. CDR3 residues: CSVEKAGYEQYF. In nucleotides, the CDR3 is TGCAGCGTTGAGAAGGCAGGATACGAGCAGTACTTC.

The CDR3 nucleotides are TGCAGTGCTGGGGTATCGATTACGCAGTATTTT. Its translation is CSAGVSITQYF. The chain employs TRBV20-1 and TRBJ2-3; D gene uncertain. Between the trimmed V and J ends, which lost 5 bases and 8 bases, there was a span of 11 bases. This CDR3 spans 11 amino acids. Germline-derived CDR1 and CDR2 are DFQATT and SNEGSKA (reference sequence).

There are a few counts of this clone. The chain couples TRBV29-1 to TRBJ2-3; D is unresolved. Trimming removed 6 bases at V and 2 bases at J, with 9 bases between. This CDR3 is built from 12 residues. Germline V gene lookup returns CDR1 SQVTM and CDR2 ANQGSEA. The CDR3 loop reads CSVHVDTDTQYF. Written as DNA, the CDR3 is TGCAGCGTCCACGTGGACACAGATACGCAGTATTTT.

The chain is built from TRBV29-1 and TRBJ1-1; D perhaps matches TRBD1 (5 bases). This CDR3 comprises 14 residues. CDR1 and CDR2 (germline): SQVTM, ANQGSEA. Trimming took 7 bases from V and 3 from J, leaving 18 bases between them. For the CDR3, the DNA is TGCAGCGCGAGACCCCAGGGTGGTGACACTGAAGCTTTCTTT. The encoded protein is CSARPQGGDTEAFF.

This clone was counted a single time. The V and J genes are TRBV29-1 and TRBJ2-1; 9 bases align to TRBD1. CDR1 and CDR2 from the germline V gene are SQVTM and ANQGSEA. J lost 1 base, V lost 7 bases, and 8 bases had no gene match. The CDR3 loop spans 15 amino acids. The DNA for the CDR3 is TGCAGCGCCGCCACGGACAGGGGTTCCTACAATGAGCAGTTCTTC. Residues: CSAATDRGSYNEQFF.

This clone was counted a few times. The gene calls are TRBV29-1 and TRBJ2-3, with a weak D call TRBD1 (6 bases). V was pared by 6 bases and J by 2 bases, with 12 bases between. In germline, CDR1 is SQVTM, CDR2 ANQGSEA. The CDR3 has 13 residues. The CDR3 protein is CSVRTDLTDTQYF. In DNA, the CDR3 is TGCAGCGTACGGACAGACCTCACAGATACGCAGTATTTT.

This clone was counted between two and nine times. The V call is TRBV5-1, the J call TRBJ2-6; a possible D gene is TRBD2 (6 bases). The CDR3 spans 16 residues. CDR1 SGHRS and CDR2 YFSETQ come from the germline V gene. Trimming removed 0 bases at V and 2 bases at J, with 9 bases between. The CDR3 bases are TGCGCCAGCAGCTTGGCCGGAGGGGCTGGGGCCAACGTCCTGACTTTC. Its protein product is CASSLAGGAGANVLTF.

V is TRBV30 and J is TRBJ2-2; 14 nucleotides match TRBD2. Trimming cost V 3 bases and J 5 bases; bases outside gene matches: 14. The CDR3 extends over 19 amino acids. The V gene's germline CDR1 is GTSNPN and CDR2 SVGIG (reference sequence). CDR3 sequence reads: CAWSVARGTSGRGTGELFF. The DNA of the CDR3 is TGTGCCTGGAGCGTGGCTAGAGGGACTAGCGGGAGAGGGACCGGGGAGCTGTTTTTT.